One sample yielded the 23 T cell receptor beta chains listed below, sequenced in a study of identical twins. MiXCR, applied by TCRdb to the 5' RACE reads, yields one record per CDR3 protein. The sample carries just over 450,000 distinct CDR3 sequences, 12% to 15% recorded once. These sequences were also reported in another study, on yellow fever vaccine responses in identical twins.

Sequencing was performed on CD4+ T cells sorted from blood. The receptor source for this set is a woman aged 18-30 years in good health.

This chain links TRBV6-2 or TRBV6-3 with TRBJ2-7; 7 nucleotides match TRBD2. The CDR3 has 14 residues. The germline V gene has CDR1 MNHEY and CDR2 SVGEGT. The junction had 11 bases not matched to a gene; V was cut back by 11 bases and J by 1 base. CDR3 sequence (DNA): TGTGCCCATAAGCGGGACCCACTATCCTACGAGCAGTACTTC. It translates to CAHKRDPLSYEQYF.

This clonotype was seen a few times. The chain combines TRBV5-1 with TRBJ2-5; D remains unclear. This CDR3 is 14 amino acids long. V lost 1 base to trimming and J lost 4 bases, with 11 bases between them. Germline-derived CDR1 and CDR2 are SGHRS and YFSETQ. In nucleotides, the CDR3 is TGCGCCAGCAGCTTGACGCGTAGTCGAGAGACCCAGTACTTC. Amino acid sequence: CASSLTRSRETQYF.

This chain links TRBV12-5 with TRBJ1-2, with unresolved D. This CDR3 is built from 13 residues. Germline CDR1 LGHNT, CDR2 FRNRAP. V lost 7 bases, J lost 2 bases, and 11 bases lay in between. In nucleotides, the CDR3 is TGTGCTAGTGCTTCACACATAAACTATGGCTACACCTTC. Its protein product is CASASHINYGYTF.

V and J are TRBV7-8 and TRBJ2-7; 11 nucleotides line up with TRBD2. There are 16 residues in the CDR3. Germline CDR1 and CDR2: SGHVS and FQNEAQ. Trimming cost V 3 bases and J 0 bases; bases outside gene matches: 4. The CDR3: CASSFSGLAASYEQYF. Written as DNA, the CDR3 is TGTGCCAGCAGCTTTTCGGGACTAGCGGCCTCCTACGAGCAGTACTTC. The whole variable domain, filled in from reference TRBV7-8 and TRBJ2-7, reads GAGVSQSPRYKVAKRGQDVALRCDPISGHVSLFWYQQALGQGPEFLTYFQNEAQLDKSGLPSDRFFAERPEGSVSTLKIQRTQQEDSAVYLCASSFSGLAASYEQYFGPGTRLTVT.

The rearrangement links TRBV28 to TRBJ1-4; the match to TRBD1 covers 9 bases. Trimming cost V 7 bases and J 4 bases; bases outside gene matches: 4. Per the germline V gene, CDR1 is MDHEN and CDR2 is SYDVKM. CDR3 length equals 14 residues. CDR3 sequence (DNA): TGTGCCAGCAACTTGGACAGGGGTAATGAAAAACTGTTTTTT. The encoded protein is CASNLDRGNEKLFF.

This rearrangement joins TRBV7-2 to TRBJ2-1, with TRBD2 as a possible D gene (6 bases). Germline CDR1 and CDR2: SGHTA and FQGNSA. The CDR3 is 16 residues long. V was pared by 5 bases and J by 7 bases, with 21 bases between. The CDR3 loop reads CASSRPVAVFLNEQFF. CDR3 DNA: TGTGCCAGCAGCCGCCCGGTAGCGGTCTTTTTGAATGAGCAGTTCTTC.

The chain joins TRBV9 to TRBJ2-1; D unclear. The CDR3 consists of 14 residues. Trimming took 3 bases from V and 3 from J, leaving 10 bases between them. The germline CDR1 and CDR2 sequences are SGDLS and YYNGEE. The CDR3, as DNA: TGTGCCAGCAGCGAGAGTTCCTTCTACAATGAGCAGTTCTTC. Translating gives CASSESSFYNEQFF.

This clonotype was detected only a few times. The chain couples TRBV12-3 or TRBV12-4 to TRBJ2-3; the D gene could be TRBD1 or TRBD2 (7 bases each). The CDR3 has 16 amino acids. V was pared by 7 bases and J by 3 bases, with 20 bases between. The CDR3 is CASNAWEGALTDTQYF. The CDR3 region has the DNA TGTGCCAGCAATGCTTGGGAGGGGGCGTTGACAGATACGCAGTATTTT.

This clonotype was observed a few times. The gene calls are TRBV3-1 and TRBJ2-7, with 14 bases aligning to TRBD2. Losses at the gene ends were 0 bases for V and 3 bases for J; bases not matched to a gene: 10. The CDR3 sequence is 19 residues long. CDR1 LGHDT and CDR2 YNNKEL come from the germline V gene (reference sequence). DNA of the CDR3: TGTGCCAGCAGCCAAGAGGGGATGCCGGGACTAGCGGGGGTCTACGAGCAGTACTTC. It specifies CASSQEGMPGLAGVYEQYF.

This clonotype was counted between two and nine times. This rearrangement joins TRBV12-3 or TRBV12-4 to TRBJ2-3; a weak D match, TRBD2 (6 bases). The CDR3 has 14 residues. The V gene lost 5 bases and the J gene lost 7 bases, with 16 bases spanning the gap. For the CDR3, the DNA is TGTGCCAGCAGTCCCTTCACTAGCCCCCATACGCAGTATTTT. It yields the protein CASSPFTSPHTQYF.

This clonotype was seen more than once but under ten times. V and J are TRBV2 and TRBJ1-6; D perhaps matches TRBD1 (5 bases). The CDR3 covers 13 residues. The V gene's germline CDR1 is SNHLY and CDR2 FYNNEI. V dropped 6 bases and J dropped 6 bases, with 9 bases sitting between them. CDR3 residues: CASRGLLNSPLHF. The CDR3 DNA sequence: TGTGCCAGCAGGGGACTTCTTAATTCACCCCTCCACTTT.

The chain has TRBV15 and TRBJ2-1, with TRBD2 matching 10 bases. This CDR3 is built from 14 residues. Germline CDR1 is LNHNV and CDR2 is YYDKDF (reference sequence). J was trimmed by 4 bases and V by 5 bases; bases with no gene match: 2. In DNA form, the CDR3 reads TGTGCCACCAGCGTAGCGGGGGGTTACAATGAGCAGTTCTTC. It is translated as CATSVAGGYNEQFF.

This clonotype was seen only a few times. The CDR3 nucleotides read TGTGCCAGCAGTCGTGGACAGGGTGAAGCTTTCTTT. It yields the protein CASSRGQGEAFF. The rearrangement joins TRBV3-1 to TRBJ1-1, with 8 bases fitting TRBD1. The CDR3 has 12 amino acids. Per the germline V gene, CDR1 is LGHDT and CDR2 is YNNKEL (reference sequence). V was pared by 6 bases and J by 7 bases, with 4 bases of the junction left unmatched. The full variable domain, its missing parts supplied by reference TRBV3-1 and TRBJ1-1, is DTAVSQTPKYLVTQMGNDKSIKCEQNLGHDTMYWYKQDSKKFLKIMFSYNNKELIINETVPNRFSPKSPDKAHLNLHINSLELGDSAVYFCASSRGQGEAFFGQGTRLTVV.

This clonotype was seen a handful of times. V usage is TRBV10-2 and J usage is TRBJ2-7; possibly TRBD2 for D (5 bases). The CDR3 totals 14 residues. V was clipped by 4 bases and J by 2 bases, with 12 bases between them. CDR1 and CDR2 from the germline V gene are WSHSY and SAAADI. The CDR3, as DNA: TGCGCCAGCAGTGCTCTAGCTGGCACCTACGAGCAGTACTTC. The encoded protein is CASSALAGTYEQYF.

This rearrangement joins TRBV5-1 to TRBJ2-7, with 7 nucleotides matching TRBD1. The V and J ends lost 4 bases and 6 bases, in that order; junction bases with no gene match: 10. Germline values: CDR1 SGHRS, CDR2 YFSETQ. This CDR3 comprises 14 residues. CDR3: CASSIPGQLGEQYF. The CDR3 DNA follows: TGCGCCAGCAGCATCCCGGGACAGTTGGGCGAGCAGTACTTC.

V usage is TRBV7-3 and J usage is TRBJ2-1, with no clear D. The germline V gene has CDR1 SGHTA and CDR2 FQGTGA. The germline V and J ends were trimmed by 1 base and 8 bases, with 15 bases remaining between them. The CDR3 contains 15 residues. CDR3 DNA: TGTGCCAGCAGCTTAATAAGGAACGGCATCCATGAGCAGTTCTTC. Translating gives CASSLIRNGIHEQFF.

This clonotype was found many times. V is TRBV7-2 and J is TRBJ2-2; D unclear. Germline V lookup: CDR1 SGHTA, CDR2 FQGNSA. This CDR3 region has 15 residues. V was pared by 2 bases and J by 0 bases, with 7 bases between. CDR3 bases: TGTGCCAGCAGCTTAAGCCGTTCGAACACCGGGGAGCTGTTTTTT. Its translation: CASSLSRSNTGELFF.

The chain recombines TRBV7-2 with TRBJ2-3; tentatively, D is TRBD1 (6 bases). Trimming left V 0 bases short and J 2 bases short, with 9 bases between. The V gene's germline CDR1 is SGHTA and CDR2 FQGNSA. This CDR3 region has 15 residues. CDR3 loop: CASSLAGAATDTQYF. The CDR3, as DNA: TGTGCCAGCAGCTTAGCGGGGGCAGCCACAGATACGCAGTATTTT. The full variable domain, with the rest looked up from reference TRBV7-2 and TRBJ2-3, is GAGVSQSPSNKVTEKGKDVELRCDPISGHTALYWYRQSLGQGLEFLIYFQGNSAPDKSGLPSDRFSAERTGGSVSTLTIQRTQQEDSAVYLCASSLAGAATDTQYFGPGTRLTVL.

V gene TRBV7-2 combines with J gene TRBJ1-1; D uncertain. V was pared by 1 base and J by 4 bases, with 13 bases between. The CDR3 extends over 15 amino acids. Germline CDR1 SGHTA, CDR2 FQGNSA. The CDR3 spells CASSLGAERATEAFF. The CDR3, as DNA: TGTGCCAGCAGCTTAGGAGCAGAGAGGGCCACTGAAGCTTTCTTT.

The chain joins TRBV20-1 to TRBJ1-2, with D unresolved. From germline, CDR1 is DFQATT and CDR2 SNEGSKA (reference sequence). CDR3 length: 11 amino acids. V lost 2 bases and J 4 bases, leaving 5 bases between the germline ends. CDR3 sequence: CSARLGYGYTF. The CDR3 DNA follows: TGCAGTGCTAGACTAGGCTATGGCTACACCTTC.

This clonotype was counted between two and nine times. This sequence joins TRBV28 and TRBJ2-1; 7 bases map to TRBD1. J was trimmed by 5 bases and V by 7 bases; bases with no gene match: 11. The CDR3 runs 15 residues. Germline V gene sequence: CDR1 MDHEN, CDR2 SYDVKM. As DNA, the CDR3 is TGTGCCAGCACCCTAGGGGGCAGTGTACACAATGAGCAGTTCTTC. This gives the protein CASTLGGSVHNEQFF.

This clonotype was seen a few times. DNA for the CDR3: TGTGCCAGCTCACCTTCCCCAGAAGGGACCGGGGAGCTGTTTTTT. Residues: CASSPSPEGTGELFF. J is TRBJ2-2 and V is TRBV18; D is unclear. Trimming shortened V by 3 bases and J by 5 bases, and 13 bases separated the two germline ends. Per the germline V gene, CDR1 is KGHSH and CDR2 is LQKENI. This CDR3 is 15 amino acids long.

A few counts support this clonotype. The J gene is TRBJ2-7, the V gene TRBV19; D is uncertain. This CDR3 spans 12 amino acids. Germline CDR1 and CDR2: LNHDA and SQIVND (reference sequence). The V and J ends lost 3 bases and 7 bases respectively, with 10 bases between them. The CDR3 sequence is CASSILSGEQYF. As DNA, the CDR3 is TGTGCCAGTAGTATTCTTTCTGGAGAGCAGTACTTC.